Shown below are 9 T cell receptor beta chains from a single sample sequenced in a study of blood T cell repertoires in COVID-19. Using immunoSEQ multiplex PCR, the repertoire was profiled, and TCRdb retains in-frame clones only, with some absent. The data contain 270,000 or so clones, roughly 79% of them singletons. Material: peripheral blood. The origin of the receptors is a woman in her fifties or sixties with active or convalescent COVID-19.

The J gene is TRBJ1-6, the V gene TRBV3-1 (or the pseudogene TRBV3-2); TRBD1 might be the D (6 bases). The germline V gene encodes CDR1 LGHDT and CDR2 YNNKEL (reference sequence). With 3 bases removed from V and 5 bases from J, the gap between germline ends came to 8 bases. This CDR3 has 14 amino acids. The CDR3 reads CASSQAGDNSPLHF. The DNA for the CDR3 is TGTGCCAGCAGCCAGGCAGGGGATAATTCACCCCTCCACTTT.

The chain uses TRBV30 and TRBJ2-1; TRBD2 aligns across 13 bases. Per germline, CDR1 GTSNPN and CDR2 SVGIG (reference sequence). With V trimmed by 4 bases and J by 9 bases, 9 bases remained unmatched. The CDR3 contains 15 residues. CDR3 bases: TGTGCCTGGAACTCACTAGCGGGGGGGTTCACTGAGCAGTTCTTC. Amino acid sequence: CAWNSLAGGFTEQFF.

This chain uses TRBV4-2 with TRBJ2-1; 9 nucleotides line up with TRBD2. Losses at the gene ends were 3 bases for V and 8 bases for J; bases not matched to a gene: 14. The CDR3 extends over 17 amino acids. Germline loops: CDR1 LGHNA, CDR2 YNFKEQ. The CDR3 protein is CASSQISGTSRVHEQFF. The CDR3 DNA follows: TGTGCCAGCAGCCAGATTTCCGGGACTAGCAGGGTCCATGAGCAGTTCTTC.

The chain joins TRBV7-8 to TRBJ1-1; D is uncertain. Germline CDR1 is SGHVS and CDR2 is FQNEAQ. There are 17 residues in the CDR3. V lost 1 base to trimming and J lost 4 bases, with 19 bases between them. The CDR3 DNA reads as TGTGCCAGCAGCTTAGTTCACGAGGAGCGGGAGGTCACTGAAGCTTTCTTT. Translation gives CASSLVHEEREVTEAFF. Based on the CDR3 plus reference TRBV7-8 and TRBJ1-1, the full variable domain is GAGVSQSPRYKVAKRGQDVALRCDPISGHVSLFWYQQALGQGPEFLTYFQNEAQLDKSGLPSDRFFAERPEGSVSTLKIQRTQQEDSAVYLCASSLVHEEREVTEAFFGQGTRLTVV.

The chain has TRBV5-4 and TRBJ2-2, with 8 nucleotides matching TRBD2. This CDR3 region has 16 residues. The J segment lost 1 base and the V segment lost 2 bases, leaving 4 bases of the junction unmatched. The germline gives CDR1 SGHNT, CDR2 YYREEE (reference sequence). CDR3 DNA: TGTGCCAGCAGCTTCGGCACTAGCGGGAACACCGGGGAGCTGTTTTTT. Protein: CASSFGTSGNTGELFF.

The gene calls are TRBV6-6 and TRBJ2-2; D might be TRBD2 (6 bases). Germline CDR1 and CDR2: MNHNY and SVGAGI (reference sequence). CDR3 length: 14 amino acids. Trimming shortened V by 5 bases and J by 7 bases, and 14 bases separated the two germline ends. The CDR3: CASSTRGRGGELFF. CDR3 nucleotide sequence: TGTGCCAGCAGTACCCGGGGGAGAGGCGGGGAGCTGTTTTTT.

The V gene is TRBV3-1 (or the pseudogene TRBV3-2), the J gene TRBJ2-3, with D possibly TRBD2 on 6 matching bases. V was trimmed by 11 bases and J by 0 bases, leaving 21 bases between them. The CDR3 has 16 residues. CDR1 and CDR2 from the germline V gene are LGHDT and YNNKEL (reference sequence). CDR3 bases: TGTGCCTCCCAAGGGCCGGGGGTTCCTAGCACAGATACGCAGTATTTT. Protein sequence: CASQGPGVPSTDTQYF.

The chain joins TRBV5-1 to TRBJ2-7, with TRBD1 matching 9 bases. The CDR3 covers 19 residues. Germline CDR1 reads SGHRS; CDR2 reads YFSETQ. Trimming took 5 bases from V and 3 from J; bases not matched to a gene: 21. The CDR3 sequence: CASSLSFGSPGQGVYEQYF. Here the CDR3 DNA reads TGCGCCAGCAGTTTGTCGTTCGGCAGTCCGGGACAGGGAGTCTACGAGCAGTACTTC. The full variable domain, with the rest looked up from reference TRBV5-1 and TRBJ2-7, is KAGVTQTPRYLIKTRGQQVTLSCSPISGHRSVSWYQQTPGQGLQFLFEYFSETQRNKGNFPGRFSGRQFSNSRSEMNVSTLELGDSALYLCASSLSFGSPGQGVYEQYFGPGTRLTVT.

The CDR3 coding sequence is TGCGCCAGCAGCTTAGGGGTTGACACTGAAGCTTTCTTT. Residues: CASSLGVDTEAFF. The V gene is TRBV5-1, the J gene TRBJ1-1, with D possibly matching TRBD1 (5 bases). The V and J ends lost 2 bases and 3 bases respectively, with 8 bases between them. In germline, CDR1 is SGHRS, CDR2 YFSETQ. The CDR3 consists of 13 residues.